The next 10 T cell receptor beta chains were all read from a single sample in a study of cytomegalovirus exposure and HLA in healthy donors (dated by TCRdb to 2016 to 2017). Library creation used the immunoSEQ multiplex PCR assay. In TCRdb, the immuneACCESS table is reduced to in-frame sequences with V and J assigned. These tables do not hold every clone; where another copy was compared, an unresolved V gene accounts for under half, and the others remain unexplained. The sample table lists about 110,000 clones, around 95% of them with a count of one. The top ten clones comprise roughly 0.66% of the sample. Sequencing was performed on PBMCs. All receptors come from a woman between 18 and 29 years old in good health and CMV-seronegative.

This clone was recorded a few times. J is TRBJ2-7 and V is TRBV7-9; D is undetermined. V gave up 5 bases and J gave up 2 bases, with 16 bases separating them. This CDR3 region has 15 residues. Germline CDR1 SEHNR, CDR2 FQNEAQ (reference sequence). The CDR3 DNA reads TGTGCCAGCAGCCAACCCCGAAGTTCAGCCTACGAGCAGTACTTC. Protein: CASSQPRSSAYEQYF.

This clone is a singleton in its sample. The CDR3 region has the DNA TGTGCCAGCAGTGCGGGACAGGGGGGTTATTCACCCCTCCACTTT. Protein: CASSAGQGGYSPLHF. The chain uses TRBV27 and TRBJ1-6, with 11 bases matching TRBD1. The CDR3 is 15 residues long. V trimming: 5 bases; J trimming: 8 bases; junction bases outside the gene matches: 5. CDR1 is MNHEY and CDR2 is SMNVEV in the germline V gene (reference sequence).

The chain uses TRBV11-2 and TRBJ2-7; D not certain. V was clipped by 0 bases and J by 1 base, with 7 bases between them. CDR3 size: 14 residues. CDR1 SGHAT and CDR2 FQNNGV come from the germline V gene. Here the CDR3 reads CASSLEAGSYEQYF. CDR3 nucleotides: TGTGCCAGCAGCTTAGAGGCAGGATCCTACGAGCAGTACTTC.

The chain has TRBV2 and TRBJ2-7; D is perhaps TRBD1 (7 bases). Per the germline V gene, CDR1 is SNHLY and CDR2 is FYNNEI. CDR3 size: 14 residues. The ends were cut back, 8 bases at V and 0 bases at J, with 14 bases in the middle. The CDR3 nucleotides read TGTGCCAGCTCCTGGAGGGGGCTCTCCTACGAGCAGTACTTC. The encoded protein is CASSWRGLSYEQYF.

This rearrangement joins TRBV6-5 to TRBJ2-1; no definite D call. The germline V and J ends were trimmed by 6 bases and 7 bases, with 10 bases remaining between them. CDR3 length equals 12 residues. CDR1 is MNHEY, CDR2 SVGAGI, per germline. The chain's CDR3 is CASSGLENEQFF. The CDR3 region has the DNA TGTGCCAGCAGCGGCCTAGAGAATGAGCAGTTCTTC.

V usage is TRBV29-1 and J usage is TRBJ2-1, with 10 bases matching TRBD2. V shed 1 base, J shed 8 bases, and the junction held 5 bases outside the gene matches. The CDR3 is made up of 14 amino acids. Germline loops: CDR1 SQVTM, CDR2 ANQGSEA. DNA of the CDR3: TGCAGCGTTGAAGCAGCGGGGGGGCCCGATGAGCAGTTCTTC. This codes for CSVEAAGGPDEQFF.

CDR3 residues: CASSLGGQLNEKLFF. The CDR3 DNA reads as TGTGCCAGCAGCTTAGGGGGACAGCTGAATGAAAAACTGTTTTTT. The chain couples TRBV7-2 to TRBJ1-4, with 7 bases that match TRBD1. The CDR3 is 15 residues long. Looked up from germline, CDR1 is SGHTA and CDR2 is FQGNSA. Germline trimming cut 1 base from V and 5 bases from J; bases unmatched to any gene: 4. The full variable domain, its missing parts supplied by reference TRBV7-2 and TRBJ1-4, is GAGVSQSPSNKVTEKGKDVELRCDPISGHTALYWYRQSLGQGLEFLIYFQGNSAPDKSGLPSDRFSAERTGGSVSTLTIQRTQQEDSAVYLCASSLGGQLNEKLFFGSGTQLSVL.

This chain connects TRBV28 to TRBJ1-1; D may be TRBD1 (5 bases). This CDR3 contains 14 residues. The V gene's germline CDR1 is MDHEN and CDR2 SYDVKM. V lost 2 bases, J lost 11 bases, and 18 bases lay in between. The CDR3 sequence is CASSLGGGWGLAFF. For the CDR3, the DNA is TGTGCCAGCAGTTTAGGGGGGGGTTGGGGTTTGGCTTTCTTT.

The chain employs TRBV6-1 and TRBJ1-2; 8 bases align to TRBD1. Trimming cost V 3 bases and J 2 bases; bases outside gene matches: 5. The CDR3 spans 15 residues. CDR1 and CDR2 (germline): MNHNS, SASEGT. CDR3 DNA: TGTGCCAGCAGTGAGACAGGGGCTTGGAACTATGGCTACACCTTC. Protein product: CASSETGAWNYGYTF.

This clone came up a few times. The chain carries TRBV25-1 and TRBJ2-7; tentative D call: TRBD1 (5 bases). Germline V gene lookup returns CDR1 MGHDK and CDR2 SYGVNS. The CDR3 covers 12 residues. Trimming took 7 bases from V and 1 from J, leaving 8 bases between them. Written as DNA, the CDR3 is TGTGCCAGCAAGACAGAGTCCTACGAGCAGTACTTC. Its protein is CASKTESYEQYF.